This T cell receptor (beta chain) was obtained from a study of blood T cell repertoires in COVID-19. Turning to the study itself: Acute and convalescent COVID-19 samples came from the United States, Italy and Spain. The cDNA or gDNA used as material had been derived from T cells, B-cell-depleted T cells, or PBMCs.

This CDR3 is built from 12 residues. CDR1 and CDR2 (germline): SGHTA, FQGNSA. Trimming took off 8 bases at V and 4 bases at J, with 12 bases between the two ends. Original methodology: Estimated nucleated cell counts came from reference gene primer amplification. TCRdb's copy holds only in-frame clones and misses some; the assay was immunoSEQ multiplex PCR. V and J calls and clone size are those listed in that table; D and trimming were worked out from the DNA. Of approximately 200,000 clones listed, 70% to 90% are singletons. The chain joins TRBV7-2 to TRBJ2-7; D might be TRBD2 (6 bases). The source of this sequence is a woman aged 30 to 39 with acute or convalescent COVID-19. The source material was peripheral blood. This CDR3 is CASGGTRYEQYF. The CDR3 DNA reads as TGTGCCAGCGGGGGGACGAGATACGAGCAGTACTTC.